This TCR beta chain was found in a study of blood T cells in healthy people across ages. Trimming removed 6 bases from V and 9 bases from J; junction bases left unmatched: 14. The CDR3 contains 16 residues. For the second PCR, which ran for roughly 6 to 12 cycles, a sample-barcoded 5' primer and a J-beta primer mix were used. TCRdb passed the 5' RACE reads through MiXCR, listing each CDR3 protein once. There are some 550,000 distinct CDR3 sequences in the sample; 40% to 50% occur only once, and around 23% lies in the top ten. Sequenced: blood. The origin of this receptor is a man of 80 years or more in good health. V gene TRBV12-3 or TRBV12-4 combines with J gene TRBJ2-1, with 10 bases matching TRBD2. The CDR3 is CASRPGTSVGVGEQFF. The CDR3 bases are TGTGCCAGCAGACCCGGGACTAGCGTTGGGGTTGGTGAGCAGTTCTTC.